A selection of T cell receptor beta chains follows, all from one sample in a study of shared T cell receptors in the human thymus. Some clones are missing from TCRdb's copy, which holds only in-frame ones; the method was immunoSEQ multiplex PCR. This sample has hundreds of thousands of clones, with 95% found just once. The sample taken for sequencing was thymocytes. Receptors originate from a human donor. CDR3s include the opening cysteine and the closing phenylalanine or tryptophan. Fields, in order: V gene, J gene, CDR3 protein.

>TRBV11-2|TRBJ2-2
CASSFQTRGTGELFF
>TRBV7-2|TRBJ1-5
CASSLGRGRRQPQHF
>TRBV30|TRBJ1-1
CAWSVGGNTEAFF
>TRBV7-2|TRBJ2-7
CASSLRDREPYEQYF
>TRBV19|TRBJ1-5
CASSGDRVVYNQPQHF
>TRBV5-5|TRBJ2-7
CASSPDRFQEYF
>TRBV28|TRBJ1-5
CASSSRDGTGYSNQPQHF
>TRBV5-6|TRBJ2-7
CASSFLARDGVSYEQYF
>TRBV6-5|TRBJ2-7
CASSYSMRTAVGYF
>TRBV4-2|TRBJ2-1
CASSHHCSGRKDNEQFF
>TRBV4-1|TRBJ2-1
CASSQDRGGTYNEQFF
>TRBV2|TRBJ2-7
CASTGTSGSYEQYF
>TRBV9|TRBJ2-7
CASSVGDSLRNEQYF
>TRBV27|TRBJ1-2
CASRSFTDGGYTF
>TRBV19|TRBJ2-5
CASSMMEFQETQYF
>TRBV29-1|TRBJ1-2
CSVVGRGVDGYTF